What follows are 24 T cell receptor beta chains derived from one specimen sequenced in a study of T cell repertoires in cytomegalovirus infection. No antigens are known for them. MiXCR was run by TCRdb on the reads, yielding one entry per CDR3 protein. Counted here are tens of thousands of distinct CDR3 sequences, 20% to 25% occurring once; the ten biggest clones make up 70% to 90%. Specimen: CD8+ T cells from cultured PBMCs, collected from culture after CMV antigen stimulation. Receptor source: a human donor in good health (CMV status not recorded). Some clones in this sample may be carry-over from other donors' samples.

The table lists this clonotype with a few counts. The V and J genes are TRBV7-6 and TRBJ1-1; no clear D. The CDR3 has 15 amino acids. Germline V gene lookup returns CDR1 SGHVS and CDR2 FNYEAQ. Between the trimmed V and J ends, which lost 5 bases and 1 base, there was a span of 14 bases. CDR3 DNA sequence: TGTGCCAGCAGCCCACGGTCGGGCCCGAACACTGAAGCTTTCTTT. It codes for CASSPRSGPNTEAFF.

The chain employs TRBV5-8 and TRBJ2-5, with 8 bases matching TRBD1. The ends lost 0 bases at V and 5 bases at J; junction bases unmatched: 9. CDR1 and CDR2 from the germline V gene are SGHTS and YDEGEE. The CDR3 has 16 residues. This chain's CDR3 is CASSLVVGPGGETQYF. The DNA of the CDR3 is TGTGCCAGCAGCTTGGTGGTTGGACCAGGGGGCGAGACCCAGTACTTC. The variable domain in full, with the rest retrieved from reference TRBV5-8 and TRBJ2-5, is EAGVTQSPTHLIKTRGQQATLRCSPISGHTSVYWYQQALGLGLQFLLWYDEGEERNRGNFPPRFSGRQFPNYSSELNVNALELEDSALYLCASSLVVGPGGETQYFGPGTRLLVL.

This chain links TRBV4-3 with TRBJ2-2; no firm D call. Germline values: CDR1 LGHNA, CDR2 YSLEER. The CDR3 sequence is 13 residues long. Trimming cost V 2 bases and J 6 bases, with 7 bases left between them. CDR3 residues: CASSQHIAGELFF. The CDR3 DNA sequence: TGCGCCAGCAGCCAACATATCGCCGGGGAGCTGTTTTTT.

Only a few counts were recorded for this clonotype. The chain employs TRBV28 and TRBJ1-1; no reliable D call. The ends were cut back, 8 bases at V and 7 bases at J, with 17 bases in the middle. CDR1 and CDR2 from the germline V gene are MDHEN and SYDVKM. The CDR3 loop spans 13 amino acids. The CDR3 DNA reads as TGTGCCAGCGTGCCCCCTGGGCTTGGTGAAGCTTTCTTT. Translated, it gives CASVPPGLGEAFF.

This clonotype was recorded a few times. The chain links TRBV7-3 to TRBJ2-2; either TRBD1 or TRBD2 may fit D (5 bases each). CDR3 length: 17 residues. The V end lost 2 bases, the J end lost 7 bases, and 20 bases lay between the germline ends. Germline loops: CDR1 SGHTA, CDR2 FQGTGA. CDR3 region: CASSLGLRDPDIGELFF. CDR3 coding DNA: TGTGCCAGCAGCTTAGGCCTCCGGGACCCCGACATCGGGGAGCTGTTTTTT. The variable domain in full, with the rest retrieved from reference TRBV7-3 and TRBJ2-2, is GAGVSQTPSNKVTEKGKYVELRCDPISGHTALYWYRQSLGQGPEFLIYFQGTGAADDSGLPNDRFFAVRPEGSVSTLKIQRTERGDSAVYLCASSLGLRDPDIGELFFGEGSRLTVL.

The chain recombines TRBV6-6 with TRBJ1-1, with TRBD1 identical over 7 bases. V dropped 6 bases and J dropped 0; count of bases not matched to a gene: 7. Per the germline V gene, CDR1 is MNHNY and CDR2 is SVGAGI (reference sequence). The CDR3 covers 15 residues. In nucleotides, the CDR3 is TGTGCCAGCAGCCTCGGGACAGCCCTGAACACTGAAGCTTTCTTT. Protein sequence: CASSLGTALNTEAFF.

The rearrangement joins TRBV28 to TRBJ1-5; D unclear. Germline V gives CDR1 MDHEN, CDR2 SYDVKM. The CDR3 is 15 residues long. The V and J ends lost 7 bases and 7 bases respectively, with 20 bases between them. The CDR3 spells CASNLKGKGAQPQHF. For the CDR3, the DNA is TGTGCCAGCAACCTTAAAGGGAAGGGAGCCCAGCCCCAGCATTTT.

The genes are TRBV7-6 and TRBJ2-7; no definite D call. Germline CDR1 SGHVS, CDR2 FNYEAQ. There are 13 residues in the CDR3. V shed 0 bases and J shed 7 bases, with 10 bases lying between them. The DNA for the CDR3 is TGTGCCAGCAGCTTAGCCGCCTCTGGTGAGCAGTACTTC. Translation gives CASSLAASGEQYF. Using reference TRBV7-6 and TRBJ2-7 for the parts outside the CDR3, the full variable domain is GAGVSQSPRYKVTKRGQDVALRCDPISGHVSLYWYRQALGQGPEFLTYFNYEAQQDKSGLPNDRFSAERPEGSISTLTIQRTEQRDSAMYRCASSLAASGEQYFGPGTRLTVT.

This clonotype was counted only a few times. The chain combines TRBV6-5 with TRBJ2-4, with D possibly matching TRBD2 (6 bases). Trimming took 10 bases from V and 7 from J, leaving 14 bases between them. This CDR3 has 12 residues. CDR1 is MNHEY, CDR2 SVGAGI, per germline. For the CDR3, the DNA is TGTGCCACCGCGGGGCCGCTGAACATTCAGTACTTC. Its translation: CATAGPLNIQYF.

This clonotype turned up a few times. The rearrangement links TRBV5-5 to TRBJ1-2; possible D gene TRBD1, 5 bases. Germline values: CDR1 SGHKS, CDR2 YYEKEE (reference sequence). The ends were cut back, 4 bases at V and 3 bases at J, with 13 bases in the middle. This CDR3 has 14 amino acids. CDR3 nucleotide sequence: TGTGCCAGCAGCCGGGGGTCGAGGGACTATGGCTACACCTTC. Protein sequence: CASSRGSRDYGYTF.

The chain employs TRBV10-3 and TRBJ1-2; D gene unclear. The length of the CDR3 is 12 residues. CDR1 ENHRY and CDR2 SYGVKD come from the germline V gene. V lost 7 bases to trimming and J lost 0 bases, with 6 bases between them. The chain's CDR3 is CAINAANYGYTF. CDR3 DNA: TGTGCCATCAACGCAGCTAACTATGGCTACACCTTC.

In this sample, this clonotype turned up a few times. This chain connects TRBV6-1 to TRBJ2-3; 9 bases align to TRBD2. The CDR3 length is 15 residues. V trimming: 6 bases; J trimming: 5 bases; junction bases outside the gene matches: 9. Germline CDR1 MNHNS, CDR2 SASEGT. This chain's CDR3 is CASRRRGGAGDTQYF. In nucleotides, the CDR3 is TGTGCCAGCAGAAGGCGGGGGGGGGCCGGAGATACGCAGTATTTT.

For this clonotype: A much bigger clone sits one base away, suggesting this may be a read error. The rearrangement links TRBV7-2 to TRBJ1-2, with no clear D. V was trimmed by 8 bases and J by 5 bases, leaving 15 bases between them. Germline CDR1 reads SGHTA; CDR2 reads FQGNSA. This CDR3 spans 13 amino acids. This CDR3 is CASCPREEYGYTF. The CDR3 nucleotides read TGTGCCAGCTGCCCCCGGGAAGAGTATGGCTACACCTTC.

This clonotype was counted only a few times. This chain links TRBV5-4 with TRBJ2-2, with D tentatively TRBD1 or TRBD2 (5 bases each). The CDR3 has 16 amino acids. CDR1 is SGHNT, CDR2 YYREEE, per germline (reference sequence). Trimming stripped 3 bases from V and 1 base from J, with 13 bases between. The CDR3 coding sequence is TGTGCCAGCAGCTCGGGGCAGGGAAAGAACACCGGGGAGCTGTTTTTT. As protein: CASSSGQGKNTGELFF. Based on the CDR3 plus reference TRBV5-4 and TRBJ2-2, the full variable domain is ETGVTQSPTHLIKTRGQQVTLRCSSQSGHNTVSWYQQALGQGPQFIFQYYREEENGRGNFPPRFSGLQFPNYSSELNVNALELDDSALYLCASSSGQGKNTGELFFGEGSRLTVL.

The rearrangement uses TRBV7-9 and TRBJ2-4, with a possible D match to TRBD2 (7 bases). V lost 5 bases and J lost 1, with 15 bases in between. Germline CDR1 reads SEHNR; CDR2 reads FQNEAQ (reference sequence). This CDR3 comprises 16 residues. The CDR3 is CASSPEGGAAKNIQYF. The DNA of the CDR3 is TGTGCCAGCAGCCCAGAAGGGGGGGCGGCCAAAAACATTCAGTACTTC.

This clonotype has a handful of counts. The genes are TRBV7-8 and TRBJ2-1, with no clear D. Trimming removed 5 bases from V and 2 bases from J, with 13 bases in between. CDR1 is SGHVS and CDR2 is FQNEAQ in the germline V gene. CDR3 size: 15 residues. CDR3 residues: CASSARAQAYNEQFF. The CDR3 DNA is TGTGCCAGCAGCGCCCGGGCCCAAGCCTACAATGAGCAGTTCTTC.

This clonotype was counted only a few times. The CDR3 sequence: CASSLGGANTEAFF. In DNA form, the CDR3 reads TGTGCCAGCAGCTTAGGGGGCGCGAACACTGAAGCTTTCTTT. The chain is built from TRBV7-8 and TRBJ1-1; the D gene is possibly TRBD1 (5 bases). The CDR3 totals 14 residues. V dropped 1 base and J dropped 1 base, with 7 bases sitting between them. Per the germline V gene, CDR1 is SGHVS and CDR2 is FQNEAQ.

The chain has TRBV11-3 and TRBJ2-1, with 11 bases matching TRBD2. Unmatched junction bases numbered 9, after V lost 4 bases and J lost 7 bases. Germline V gene sequence: CDR1 SGHNT, CDR2 YENEEA. The CDR3 runs to 16 residues. CDR3 sequence reads: CASSSIAGGPRNEQFF. The CDR3 region has the DNA TGTGCCAGCAGCTCAATAGCGGGGGGGCCAAGGAATGAGCAGTTCTTC. Using reference TRBV11-3 and TRBJ2-1 for the parts outside the CDR3, the full variable domain is EAGVVQSPRYKIIEKKQPVAFWCNPISGHNTLYWYLQNLGQGPELLIRYENEEAVDDSQLPKDRFSAERLKGVDSTLKIQPAELGDSAVYLCASSSIAGGPRNEQFFGPGTRLTVL.

A few counts support this clonotype. The rearrangement links TRBV5-1 to TRBJ1-6; D is perhaps TRBD1 (5 bases). V was cut by 7 bases and J by 7 bases, with 18 bases left in between. The CDR3 is 15 residues long. Germline V gene data show CDR1 as SGHRS and CDR2 as YFSETQ. The CDR3 here is CASGADGFENSPLHF. The CDR3 DNA reads as TGCGCCAGCGGGGCGGACGGTTTCGAAAATTCACCCCTCCACTTT.

This chain joins TRBV7-9 and TRBJ2-7, with 7 bases aligning to TRBD2. The CDR3 consists of 15 residues. With 7 bases clipped from V and 0 bases from J, the junction kept 9 bases outside the gene matches. Germline V CDR1 and CDR2: SEHNR, FQNEAQ (reference sequence). The DNA of the CDR3 is TGTGCCAGCATCTTGGGGGGGGGGACCTCCTACGAGCAGTACTTC. Its translation is CASILGGGTSYEQYF.

There are a few counts of this clonotype. The chain joins TRBV19 to TRBJ1-1, with 8 bases fitting TRBD1. The germline V gene encodes CDR1 LNHDA and CDR2 SQIVND (reference sequence). The CDR3 loop spans 15 amino acids. V shed 3 bases, J shed 5 bases, and the junction held 8 bases outside the gene matches. The CDR3 DNA is TGTGCCAGTAGTATCCCAGACAGGGGAGGTACTGAAGCTTTCTTT. Protein: CASSIPDRGGTEAFF.

The chain employs TRBV19 and TRBJ2-1, with TRBD1 matching 9 bases. After removal of 1 base from V and 5 bases from J, the junction contained 12 bases not matched to a gene. The CDR3 has 18 amino acids. Per germline, CDR1 LNHDA and CDR2 SQIVND (reference sequence). The CDR3 DNA reads as TGTGCCAGTAGTATAGCTCTCGGATGGACAGGGGCCGACAATGAGCAGTTCTTC. Encoded protein: CASSIALGWTGADNEQFF. Supplemented by reference TRBV19 and TRBJ2-1, the full variable domain reads DGGITQSPKYLFRKEGQNVTLSCEQNLNHDAMYWYRQDPGQGLRLIYYSQIVNDFQKGDIAEGYSVSREKKESFPLTVTSAQKNPTAFYLCASSIALGWTGADNEQFFGPGTRLTVL.

Only one count was recorded for this clonotype. The rearrangement joins TRBV28 to TRBJ1-1, with a possible D match to TRBD1 (6 bases). Germline loops: CDR1 MDHEN, CDR2 SYDVKM. The CDR3 totals 15 residues. Trimming left V 4 bases short and J 1 base short, with 13 bases between. CDR3 nucleotides: TGTGCCAGCAGTTCTTGGACAGAAACGAACACTGAAGCTTTCTTT. Residues: CASSSWTETNTEAFF.

The chain links TRBV5-6 to TRBJ1-6, with a tentative D call TRBD1 (6 bases). Between the trimmed V and J ends, which lost 1 base and 5 bases, there was a span of 7 bases. Germline V CDR1 and CDR2: SGHDT, YYEEEE. CDR3 length equals 14 residues. The CDR3 DNA follows: TGTGCCAGCAGCTTGCAGGGGAATAATTCACCCCTCCACTTT. Protein: CASSLQGNNSPLHF.